The 17 T cell receptor beta chains below come from one sample, sequenced in a study of T cell repertoires in cytomegalovirus infection. TCRdb re-called the reads with MiXCR, one entry per CDR3 protein. The sample carries more than 85,000 distinct CDR3 sequences, approximately 16% recorded once. Sequencing was carried out using PBMCs. The origin of the receptors is a human donor in good health (CMV status not recorded). Some clones in this sample may be carry-over from other donors' samples.

This clonotype is termed medium-sized. V usage is TRBV7-2 and J usage is TRBJ2-2; D tentatively reads TRBD1 or TRBD2 (5 bases each). Deletions cut 5 bases from V and 6 bases from J, with 13 bases between. Germline lookup yields CDR1 SGHTA and CDR2 FQGNSA. This CDR3 contains 14 residues. The CDR3 DNA follows: TGTGCCAGCAGCGAGACCGGGACCTCCGGGGAGCTGTTTTTT. It yields the protein CASSETGTSGELFF. Full variable domain (outside the CDR3, taken from reference TRBV7-2 and TRBJ2-2): GAGVSQSPSNKVTEKGKDVELRCDPISGHTALYWYRQSLGQGLEFLIYFQGNSAPDKSGLPSDRFSAERTGGSVSTLTIQRTQQEDSAVYLCASSETGTSGELFFGEGSRLTVL.

This clonotype was seen repeatedly, ten times or more. This rearrangement joins TRBV7-2 to TRBJ2-7; D perhaps matches TRBD2 (5 bases). Germline V gene sequence: CDR1 SGHTA, CDR2 FQGNSA. This CDR3 comprises 14 residues. The V and J ends lost 0 bases and 6 bases respectively, with 12 bases between them. CDR3 sequence (DNA): TGTGCCAGCAGCTTAGCCGGGGTAGGGAGCGAGCAGTACTTC. Amino acid sequence: CASSLAGVGSEQYF.

This clonotype was seen only a few times. Here the CDR3 DNA reads TGTGCCAGCAGCTTGCAACTAGCGGTGAACACCGGGGAGCTGTTTTTT. Protein product: CASSLQLAVNTGELFF. The rearrangement links TRBV5-5 to TRBJ2-2; 8 bases align to TRBD2. CDR3 length: 16 residues. With 1 base clipped from V and 1 base from J, the junction kept 3 bases outside the gene matches. From germline, CDR1 is SGHKS and CDR2 YYEKEE (reference sequence).

This chain links TRBV10-3 with TRBJ1-2, with 7 bases lining up with TRBD1. The CDR3 contains 17 residues. The J segment lost 6 bases and the V segment lost 1 base, leaving 14 bases of the junction unmatched. Germline lookup yields CDR1 ENHRY and CDR2 SYGVKD. CDR3 in amino acids: CAISEFGGTVVRDGYTF. In DNA form, the CDR3 reads TGTGCCATCAGTGAGTTTGGGGGGACAGTCGTACGTGATGGCTACACCTTC.

The table lists this clonotype with many counts. The V call is TRBV7-3, the J call TRBJ1-1; D perhaps matches TRBD1 (5 bases). V dropped 6 bases and J dropped 5 bases, with 22 bases sitting between them. Germline V gene sequence: CDR1 SGHTA, CDR2 FQGTGA. The CDR3 runs 16 residues. The CDR3: CASSLRSRGRGTEAFF. As DNA, the CDR3 is TGTGCCAGCAGTCTCCGATCGAGGGGCCGGGGGACTGAAGCTTTCTTT.

The chain uses TRBV5-1 and TRBJ1-1; tentative D call: TRBD1 (5 bases). This CDR3 is 14 amino acids long. CDR1 and CDR2 (germline): SGHRS, YFSETQ. Trimming removed 0 bases from V and 5 bases from J, with 11 bases in between. In DNA, the CDR3 is TGCGCCAGCAGCTTGGTCCGGGGCCCTACTGAAGCTTTCTTT. Its protein is CASSLVRGPTEAFF.

This clonotype has ten or more counts. The chain recombines TRBV7-9 with TRBJ1-1; 7 nucleotides align to TRBD1. The length of the CDR3 is 16 residues. With V trimmed by 4 bases and J by 6 bases, 14 bases remained unmatched. Germline V gene lookup returns CDR1 SEHNR and CDR2 FQNEAQ (reference sequence). CDR3 nucleotide sequence: TGTGCCAGCAGCTGGGAATCGACAGGGAGGAAGGCTGAAGCTTTCTTT. It is translated as CASSWESTGRKAEAFF. The whole variable domain, remainder taken from reference TRBV7-9 and TRBJ1-1, is DTGVSQNPRHKITKRGQNVTFRCDPISEHNRLYWYRQTLGQGPEFLTYFQNEAQLEKSRLLSDRFSAERPKGSFSTLEIQRTEQGDSAMYLCASSWESTGRKAEAFFGQGTRLTVV.

This clonotype has a count of ten or more. This rearrangement joins TRBV20-1 to TRBJ1-5, with D tentatively TRBD1 (6 bases). Per the germline V gene, CDR1 is DFQATT and CDR2 is SNEGSKA (reference sequence). The CDR3 has 14 residues. Trimming took 3 bases from V and 5 from J, leaving 14 bases between them. CDR3 protein: CSASAGDLDQPQHF. As DNA, the CDR3 is TGCAGTGCTAGTGCAGGGGACCTGGATCAGCCCCAGCATTTT.

The rearrangement joins TRBV28 to TRBJ2-5; 9 nucleotides match TRBD1. The CDR3 sequence is 17 residues long. The V gene's germline CDR1 is MDHEN and CDR2 SYDVKM. V lost 3 bases to trimming and J lost 5 bases; unmatched junction nucleotides: 13. The chain's CDR3 is CASSFNRGRGVEETQYF. Here the CDR3 DNA reads TGTGCCAGCAGTTTCAACAGGGGGCGAGGGGTGGAGGAGACCCAGTACTTC.

With respect to this clonotype: Its ends do not fully match the called genes, so a read error is possible. The rearrangement joins TRBV7-7 to TRBJ2-3; TRBD1 aligns across 7 bases. The CDR3 runs 13 residues. The germline V gene encodes CDR1 SSHAT and CDR2 FNYEAQ (reference sequence). This CDR3 reads CASSPQDRDTQYF. The CDR3 nucleotides are TGTGCTAGCAGCCCCCAGGACAGGGATACGCAGTATTTT.

This chain joins TRBV20-1 and TRBJ2-7, with D unclear. Per the germline V gene, CDR1 is DFQATT and CDR2 is SNEGSKA (reference sequence). Deletions cut 0 bases from V and 6 bases from J, with 15 bases between. This CDR3 contains 14 residues. For the CDR3, the DNA is TGCAGTGCTAGAGATAATAGTTGGGAAGGCGAGCAGTACTTC. Translation: CSARDNSWEGEQYF.

As to this clonotype: A single base separates this from a much larger clone, so it may be a read error. This sequence joins TRBV7-2 and TRBJ2-5, with D perhaps being TRBD1 or TRBD2 (5 bases each). CDR1 and CDR2 from the germline V gene are SGHTA and FQGNSA. The CDR3 covers 15 residues. The CDR3, as DNA: TGTGCCGGCAGCTCCGTACGAGGGGCCCAAGAGACCCAGTACTTC. Translated, it gives CAGSSVRGAQETQYF.

This clonotype was seen ten or more times. The chain links TRBV7-2 to TRBJ2-1; D gene uncertain. Germline V gives CDR1 SGHTA, CDR2 FQGNSA. The V gene lost 4 bases and the J gene lost 0 bases, with 10 bases spanning the gap. CDR3 length equals 15 residues. This CDR3 reads CASSSAISSYNEQFF. The CDR3 DNA follows: TGTGCCAGCAGCTCTGCTATAAGCTCCTACAATGAGCAGTTCTTC. Full variable domain (remainder filled in from reference TRBV7-2 and TRBJ2-1): GAGVSQSPSNKVTEKGKDVELRCDPISGHTALYWYRQSLGQGLEFLIYFQGNSAPDKSGLPSDRFSAERTGGSVSTLTIQRTQQEDSAVYLCASSSAISSYNEQFFGPGTRLTVL.

This clonotype was recorded at least ten times. The chain carries TRBV7-2 and TRBJ2-2, with no clear D. The CDR3 is 14 residues long. V shed 2 bases and J shed 7 bases, with 11 bases lying between them. Germline assignment: CDR1 SGHTA and CDR2 FQGNSA. The CDR3 reads CASSLRVPDGELFF. The CDR3 region has the DNA TGTGCCAGCAGCTTACGAGTTCCCGACGGGGAGCTGTTTTTT.

The V and J genes are TRBV7-2 and TRBJ1-2, with 10 bases lining up with TRBD1. The CDR3 consists of 14 residues. In germline, CDR1 is SGHTA, CDR2 FQGNSA. After removal of 5 bases from V and 5 bases from J, the junction contained 5 bases not matched to a gene. CDR3 protein: CASSPGQGLYGYTF. In nucleotides, the CDR3 is TGTGCCAGCAGCCCGGGACAGGGGCTTTATGGCTACACCTTC.

The chain uses TRBV4-1 and TRBJ2-2; 9 nucleotides align to TRBD2. The junction had 6 bases not matched to a gene; V was cut back by 4 bases and J by 6 bases. This CDR3 contains 15 residues. Germline CDR1 and CDR2: MGHRA and YSYEKL. This CDR3 is CASSRTAGGPGELFF. Here the CDR3 DNA reads TGCGCCAGCAGCCGAACGGCGGGGGGGCCCGGGGAGCTGTTTTTT.

The sample holds many counts of this clonotype. The gene calls are TRBV5-5 and TRBJ1-2, with D perhaps matching TRBD1 (6 bases). This CDR3 region has 13 residues. Trimming took off 3 bases at V and 1 base at J, with 7 bases between the two ends. Germline lookup yields CDR1 SGHKS and CDR2 YYEKEE (reference sequence). The DNA for the CDR3 is TGTGCCAGCAGCTCGGACAGTAACTATGGCTACACCTTC. Translation: CASSSDSNYGYTF.